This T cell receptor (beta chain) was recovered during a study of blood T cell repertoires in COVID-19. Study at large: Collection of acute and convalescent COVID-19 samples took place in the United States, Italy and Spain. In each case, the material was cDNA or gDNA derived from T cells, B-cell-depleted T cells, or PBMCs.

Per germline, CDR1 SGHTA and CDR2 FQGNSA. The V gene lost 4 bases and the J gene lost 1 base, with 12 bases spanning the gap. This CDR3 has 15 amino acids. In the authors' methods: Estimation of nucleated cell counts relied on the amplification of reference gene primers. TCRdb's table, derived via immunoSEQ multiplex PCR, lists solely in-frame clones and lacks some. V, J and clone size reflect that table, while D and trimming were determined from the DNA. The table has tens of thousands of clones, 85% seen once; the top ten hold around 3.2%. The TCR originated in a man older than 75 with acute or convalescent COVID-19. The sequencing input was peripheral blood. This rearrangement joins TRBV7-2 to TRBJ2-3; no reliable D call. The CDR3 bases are TGTGCCAGCAGCTCCAACGGCGGTCGCACAGATACGCAGTATTTT. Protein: CASSSNGGRTDTQYF.